The 32 T cell receptor beta chains reported below all come from one sample, sequenced in a study of glioma-infiltrating T cells. Using RNA template, CDR3s of TCR alpha and beta were amplified with iRepertoire arm-PCR. Each CDR3 protein is one row after TCRdb ran MiXCR on the multiplex PCR reads. The sample carries over 2,500 distinct CDR3 sequences, 44% recorded once. The sample taken for sequencing was glioma tissue, nonneoplastic brain tissue, or PBMCs (not recorded which). The receptors shown here come from a human donor with low-grade glioma or glioblastoma, undergoing nonglioma brain surgery, or in good health (not recorded which).

This clonotype qualifies as medium-sized. The J gene is TRBJ1-1, the V gene TRBV25-1; D is possibly TRBD1 (5 bases). The length of the CDR3 is 14 residues. Per the germline V gene, CDR1 is MGHDK and CDR2 is SYGVNS. The V gene lost 6 bases and the J gene lost 4 bases, with 15 bases spanning the gap. CDR3 in amino acids: CASSTGTESTEAFF. The CDR3 DNA reads TGTGCCAGCAGCACCGGGACGGAGAGCACTGAAGCTTTCTTT.

This sequence joins TRBV7-9 and TRBJ2-7; D might be TRBD1 (6 bases). CDR1 is SEHNR, CDR2 FQNEAQ, per germline (reference sequence). This CDR3 contains 14 residues. Trimming pared 7 bases from V and 2 bases from J, leaving 15 bases between. The CDR3 loop reads CASTHMTGPYEQYF. The CDR3 DNA reads TGTGCCAGCACCCACATGACAGGTCCCTACGAGCAGTACTTC.

With respect to this clonotype: Its ends do not fully match the called genes, so a read error is possible. CDR3 sequence reads: CAGRLDRENYGYTF. As DNA, the CDR3 is TGCGCCGGCAGATTGGACAGGGAAAACTATGGCTACACCTTC. The V call is TRBV5-1, the J call TRBJ1-2, with 8 positions matching TRBD1. CDR1 and CDR2 (germline): SGHRS, YFSETQ. The CDR3 extends over 14 amino acids.

This clonotype showed up many times. The chain couples TRBV18 to TRBJ2-3; the match to TRBD2 covers 10 bases. V shed 0 bases, J shed 0 bases, and the junction held 0 bases outside the gene matches. Germline V gene sequence: CDR1 KGHSH, CDR2 LQKENI. This CDR3 comprises 16 residues. CDR3 protein: CASSPPGLASTDTQYF. CDR3 nucleotides: TGTGCCAGCTCACCACCGGGACTAGCGAGCACAGATACGCAGTATTTT.

The CDR3 coding sequence is TGTGCCAGCAGTTTAGGGACAGGGGATGGCAATCAGCCCCAGCATTTT. Translating it yields CASSLGTGDGNQPQHF. This chain connects TRBV27 to TRBJ1-5; 10 bases are a match to TRBD1. The V and J ends lost 2 bases and 2 bases, in that order; junction bases with no gene match: 3. Germline-derived CDR1 and CDR2 are MNHEY and SMNVEV (reference sequence). The CDR3 totals 16 residues.

The gene calls are TRBV30 and TRBJ1-2; D is unresolved. There are 13 residues in the CDR3. V shed 0 bases and J shed 4 bases, with 9 bases lying between them. Germline V gene lookup returns CDR1 GTSNPN and CDR2 SVGIG (reference sequence). CDR3 sequence: CAWSVSRAYGYTF. The CDR3 coding sequence is TGTGCCTGGAGTGTATCCAGAGCCTATGGCTACACCTTC.

This clonotype was detected ten times or more. CDR3 DNA: TGCAGCGTTGAACGATCGACAGGGGGAACTCATGGCTACACCTTC. Its protein is CSVERSTGGTHGYTF. The chain joins TRBV29-1 to TRBJ1-2; 9 nucleotides agree with TRBD1. This CDR3 has 15 residues. CDR1 and CDR2 from the germline V gene are SQVTM and ANQGSEA. The trim removed 2 bases at V and 6 bases at J, leaving 10 bases unmatched.

Within the sample, this clonotype is medium-sized. This chain connects TRBV2 to TRBJ1-1, with D tentatively TRBD1 (5 bases). The CDR3 sequence is 15 residues long. Germline lookup yields CDR1 SNHLY and CDR2 FYNNEI. Trimming shortened V by 5 bases and J by 0 bases, and 13 bases separated the two germline ends. For the CDR3, the DNA is TGTGCCAGCAGTAGGTCCAGGGCCTTGAACACTGAAGCTTTCTTT. It encodes CASSRSRALNTEAFF.

This clonotype was picked up many times. The rearrangement links TRBV4-1 to TRBJ2-7; either TRBD1 or TRBD2 may fit D (5 bases each). This CDR3 comprises 14 residues. V dropped 0 bases and J dropped 4 bases, with 10 bases sitting between them. The germline V gene encodes CDR1 MGHRA and CDR2 YSYEKL. The CDR3 loop reads CASSQEYGAYEQYF. CDR3 DNA sequence: TGCGCCAGCAGCCAAGAGTACGGGGCGTACGAGCAGTACTTC.

As for this clonotype: Germline is not matched at one junction end, which may reflect a read error. V is TRBV6-1 and J is TRBJ2-5; either TRBD1 or TRBD2 may fit D (5 bases each). This CDR3 region has 14 residues. CDR1 and CDR2 from the germline V gene are MNHNS and SASEGT. The CDR3 DNA reads TGTGCCAGCAGGCCAGAGGGGTATCAAGAGACACAGTACTTC. Amino acids: CASRPEGYQETQYF.

The J gene is TRBJ2-3, the V gene TRBV27, with D possibly being TRBD1 or TRBD2 (5 bases each). Per the germline V gene, CDR1 is MNHEY and CDR2 is SMNVEV (reference sequence). There are 14 residues in the CDR3. The CDR3 coding sequence is TGTGCTAGCCGTATCGTTTCGGGGCCTGATACGCAGTATTTT. It translates to CASRIVSGPDTQYF.

Points on this clonotype: The junction differs from germline at one of its ends, possibly a read error. V usage is TRBV15 and J usage is TRBJ2-1, with 9 bases that match TRBD1. Germline V lookup: CDR1 LNHNV, CDR2 YYDKDF (reference sequence). The CDR3 extends over 16 amino acids. Here the CDR3 DNA reads TGTGCCGCCAGCAGTTTATCGTTACAGGGGGCGAGGGAGCAGTTCTTC. It yields the protein CAASSLSLQGAREQFF.

Relative to its sample, this clonotype is medium-sized. V and J are TRBV27 and TRBJ2-5, with a tentative D call TRBD1 (5 bases). V was cut by 5 bases and J by 1 base, with 20 bases left in between. In germline, CDR1 is MNHEY, CDR2 SMNVEV (reference sequence). This CDR3 comprises 17 residues. The CDR3, as DNA: TGTGCCAGCAGTCCCCTAGGCCTACAGGCCCTCCAAGAGACCCAGTACTTC. It specifies CASSPLGLQALQETQYF.

This chain joins TRBV6-1 and TRBJ2-5; D is unclear. V was clipped by 3 bases and J by 6 bases, with 14 bases between them. Germline CDR1 reads MNHNS; CDR2 reads SASEGT. The CDR3 extends over 14 amino acids. DNA for the CDR3: TGTGCCAGCAGTGAGACAAGCAGGATTCAGACCCAGTACTTC. It translates to CASSETSRIQTQYF.

Relative to its sample, this clonotype is medium-sized (0.01 to 0.1%). V gene TRBV27 combines with J gene TRBJ1-6; maybe TRBD1 (5 bases). With 6 bases removed from V and 9 bases from J, the gap between germline ends came to 15 bases. CDR1 and CDR2 from the germline V gene are MNHEY and SMNVEV (reference sequence). This CDR3 is 14 amino acids long. The CDR3 DNA reads as TGTGCCAGCAGCTACAGGAGCATGGTTTCACCCCTCCACTTT. This gives the protein CASSYRSMVSPLHF.

With respect to this clonotype: Germline and junction disagree at one end, which may indicate a read error. The genes are TRBV4-1 and TRBJ1-3; D uncertain. Germline CDR1 is MGHRA and CDR2 is YSYEKL. The CDR3 spans 16 residues. The CDR3 DNA reads as TGCGCCAGCATCCCTGGACGCTCCCCCTCTGTAAACACCATATATTTT. Amino acid sequence: CASIPGRSPSVNTIYF.

Comments on this clonotype: Just one base apart from a much larger clone, this may be a read error. This rearrangement joins TRBV5-1 to TRBJ1-1, with D perhaps matching TRBD1 (6 bases). From germline, CDR1 is SGHRS and CDR2 YFSETQ. This CDR3 contains 14 residues. The CDR3 reads CASSAQGLGTEALF. CDR3 coding DNA: TGCGCCAGCAGCGCCCAGGGGCTGGGCACTGAAGCTTTATTT.

This clonotype has ten or more counts. Here the CDR3 DNA reads TGTGCCAGCAGTGTTGGCTCCACCGCCTACGAGCAGTACTTC. This encodes CASSVGSTAYEQYF. V and J are TRBV2 and TRBJ2-7; D uncertain. CDR3 length: 14 residues. With 4 bases removed from V and 2 bases from J, the gap between germline ends came to 12 bases. Germline lookup yields CDR1 SNHLY and CDR2 FYNNEI.

By frequency in the sample, this clonotype is medium-sized. The chain uses TRBV7-2 and TRBJ2-1, with D perhaps TRBD2 (6 bases). Germline lookup yields CDR1 SGHTA and CDR2 FQGNSA. Trimming removed 4 bases from V and 6 bases from J, with 16 bases in between. The CDR3 covers 15 residues. CDR3 nucleotide sequence: TGTGCCAGCAGCTCTGGAGGGGCCCAGGGCAATGAGCAGTTCTTC. Its protein product is CASSSGGAQGNEQFF.

By frequency in the sample, this clonotype is medium-sized. J is TRBJ2-6 and V is TRBV25-1; D gene unclear. With 8 bases removed from V and 2 bases from J, the gap between germline ends came to 7 bases. Germline V lookup: CDR1 MGHDK, CDR2 SYGVNS. The CDR3 spans 13 residues. In nucleotides, the CDR3 is TGTGCCAGCGGGGTTCCTGGGGCCAACGTCCTGACTTTC. It codes for CASGVPGANVLTF.

This chain links TRBV7-3 with TRBJ2-1; 8 bases are shared with TRBD2. This CDR3 comprises 13 residues. Germline CDR1 reads SGHTA; CDR2 reads FQGTGA. The V segment lost 5 bases and the J segment 11 bases; nucleotides outside the gene matches: 8. CDR3 nucleotide sequence: TGTGCCAGCAGCCATACCGGGGGGGTTAAGCAGTTCTTC. Amino acid sequence: CASSHTGGVKQFF.

This clonotype showed up many times. The chain carries TRBV2 and TRBJ2-5; 10 positions agree with TRBD1. The ends lost 9 bases at V and 5 bases at J; junction bases unmatched: 6. In germline, CDR1 is SNHLY, CDR2 FYNNEI. The CDR3 runs 13 residues. The CDR3 DNA reads TGTGCCAGGACAGGGGGCTCCAGCGAGACCCAGTACTTC. As protein: CARTGGSSETQYF.

Concerning this clonotype itself: One end of the junction varies from germline; a read error may be responsible. The chain couples TRBV7-4 to TRBJ2-5; maybe TRBD1 (6 bases). From germline, CDR1 is SGHVT and CDR2 SQSDAQ. This CDR3 is 14 amino acids long. DNA for the CDR3: TGTGCAAGCAGCCTCCAGGGGAACCAAGACACCCAGTACTTT. Translated: CASSLQGNQDTQYF.

In its sample, this clonotype is medium-sized (0.01 to 0.1%). The chain combines TRBV20-1 with TRBJ1-1; TRBD1 might be the D (5 bases). Germline loops: CDR1 DFQATT, CDR2 SNEGSKA (reference sequence). V lost 1 base and J lost 1, with 7 bases in between. CDR3 size: 13 residues. CDR3: CSARGGTNTEAFF. Written as DNA, the CDR3 is TGCAGTGCTAGAGGGGGCACGAACACTGAAGCTTTCTTT.

Remarks on this clonotype: The junction departs from germline at one end; a sequencing error may be responsible. This chain connects TRBV15 to TRBJ2-3; 9 bases align to TRBD2. The V gene's germline CDR1 is LNHNV and CDR2 YYDKDF (reference sequence). CDR3 length equals 19 residues. The CDR3 bases are TGTGCCAACAGCAGAGCTCAAGGGGCGGCGGGAGGGCCGGTAGATAAGCAGTATTTT. Translation: CANSRAQGAAGGPVDKQYF.

Concerning this clonotype itself: Relative to the germline gene, one junction end is altered; a read error may explain this. The V gene is TRBV20-1, the J gene TRBJ2-7; tentative D call: TRBD2 (5 bases). Germline CDR1 DFQATT, CDR2 SNEGSKA (reference sequence). The CDR3 has 13 amino acids. CDR3 region: CSSSSEDLYEHYF. The CDR3 DNA is TGCAGTTCTAGCTCGGAGGACCTCTACGAGCACTACTTC.

CDR3 sequence (DNA): TGTGCCAGCAGGGACGGGTATAGCACCATATATTTT. It translates to CASRDGYSTIYF. The genes are TRBV7-8 and TRBJ1-3; D gene unclear. V lost 6 bases to trimming and J lost 9 bases, with 12 bases between them. In germline, CDR1 is SGHVS, CDR2 FQNEAQ. The CDR3 runs 12 residues.

This clonotype was seen many times. CDR3 loop: CASSQDIQGGTYEQYF. The CDR3, as DNA: TGCGCCAGCAGCCAAGATATCCAGGGAGGGACCTACGAGCAGTACTTC. The rearrangement links TRBV4-1 to TRBJ2-7; 7 nucleotides line up with TRBD2. Per germline, CDR1 MGHRA and CDR2 YSYEKL. J was trimmed by 2 bases and V by 0 bases; bases with no gene match: 7. This CDR3 region has 16 residues.

Worth noting for this clonotype: A read error is possible here, since a much larger clone lies one base away. J is TRBJ2-5 and V is TRBV29-1; D gene ambiguous. V shed 2 bases and J shed 5 bases, with 9 bases lying between them. CDR1 and CDR2 (germline): SQVTM, ANQGSEA. The CDR3 is 12 residues long. CDR3 in DNA: TGCAGCGTTGAAAAGGGTCAGGAGACCCAGTACTTC. This gives the protein CSVEKGQETQYF.

This clonotype was seen only once. The chain carries TRBV27 and TRBJ2-1, with D unresolved. Germline assignment: CDR1 MNHEY and CDR2 SMNVEV (reference sequence). Trimming took off 7 bases at V and 6 bases at J, with 19 bases between the two ends. The CDR3 spans 15 residues. The CDR3 protein is CASNFLGLAPNEQFF. The DNA of the CDR3 is TGTGCCAGCAACTTCTTGGGATTAGCTCCCAATGAGCAGTTCTTC.

This clonotype is termed medium-sized. J is TRBJ1-3 and V is TRBV7-2; D gene ambiguous. The CDR3 is 14 residues long. The germline V gene has CDR1 SGHTA and CDR2 FQGNSA. Trimming cost V 4 bases and J 1 base, with 8 bases left between them. Here the CDR3 reads CASSYVGSGNTIYF. For the CDR3, the DNA is TGTGCCAGCAGCTACGTGGGTTCTGGAAACACCATATATTTT.

Comment on this clonotype: Given a much more abundant clone one base away, this may be a read error. The V and J genes are TRBV9 and TRBJ1-2; D is unresolved. Germline CDR1 reads SGDLS; CDR2 reads YYNGEE. The CDR3 sequence is 14 residues long. CDR3 residues: CASSVDNSNYGYIF. The CDR3 DNA reads TGTGCCAGCAGCGTAGACAACTCTAACTATGGCTACATCTTC.